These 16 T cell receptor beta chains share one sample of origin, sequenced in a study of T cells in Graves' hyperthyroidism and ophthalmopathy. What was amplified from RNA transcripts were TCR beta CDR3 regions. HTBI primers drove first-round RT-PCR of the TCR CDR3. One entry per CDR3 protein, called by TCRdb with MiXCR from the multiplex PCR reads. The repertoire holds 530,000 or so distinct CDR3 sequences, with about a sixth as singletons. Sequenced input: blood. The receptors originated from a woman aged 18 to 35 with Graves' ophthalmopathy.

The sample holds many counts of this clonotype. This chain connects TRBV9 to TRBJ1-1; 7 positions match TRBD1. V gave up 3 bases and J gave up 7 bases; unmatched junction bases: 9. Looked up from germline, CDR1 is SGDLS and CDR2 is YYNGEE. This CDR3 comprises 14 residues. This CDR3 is CASSDGTADVEAFF. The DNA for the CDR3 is TGTGCCAGCAGCGATGGGACAGCCGATGTTGAAGCTTTCTTT.

CDR3 nucleotides: TGTGCCAGCAGCTTAACCCAGCGGAAGCCCCTACGCGAGCAGTACTTC. Its protein product is CASSLTQRKPLREQYF. The chain is built from TRBV5-5 and TRBJ2-7; D is possibly TRBD2 (5 bases). The CDR3 sequence is 16 residues long. V was trimmed by 2 bases and J by 6 bases, leaving 21 bases between them. Germline lookup yields CDR1 SGHKS and CDR2 YYEKEE (reference sequence).

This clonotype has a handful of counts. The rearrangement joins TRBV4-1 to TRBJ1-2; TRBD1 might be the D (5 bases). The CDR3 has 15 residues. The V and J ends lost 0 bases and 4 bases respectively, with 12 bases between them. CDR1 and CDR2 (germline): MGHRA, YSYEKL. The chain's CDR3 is CASSQEAGLGYGYTF. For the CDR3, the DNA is TGCGCCAGCAGCCAAGAGGCAGGGCTGGGCTATGGCTACACCTTC.

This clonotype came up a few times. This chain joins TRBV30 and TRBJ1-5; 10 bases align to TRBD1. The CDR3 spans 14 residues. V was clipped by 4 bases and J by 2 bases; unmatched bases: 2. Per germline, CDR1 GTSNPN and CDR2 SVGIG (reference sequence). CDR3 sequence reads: CAWNGQGGNQPQHF. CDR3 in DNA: TGTGCCTGGAATGGACAGGGGGGCAATCAGCCCCAGCATTTT. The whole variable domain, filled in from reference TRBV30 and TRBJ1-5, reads SQTIHQWPATLVQPVGSPLSLECTVEGTSNPNLYWYRQAAGRGLQLLFYSVGIGQISSEVPQNLSASRPQDRQFILSSKKLLLSDSGFYLCAWNGQGGNQPQHFGDGTRLSIL.

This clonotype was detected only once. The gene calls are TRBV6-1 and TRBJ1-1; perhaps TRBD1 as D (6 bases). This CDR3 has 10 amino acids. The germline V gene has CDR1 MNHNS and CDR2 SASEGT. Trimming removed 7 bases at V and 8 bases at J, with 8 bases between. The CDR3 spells CASKDREAFF. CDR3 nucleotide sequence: TGTGCCAGCAAAGACAGGGAAGCTTTCTTT.

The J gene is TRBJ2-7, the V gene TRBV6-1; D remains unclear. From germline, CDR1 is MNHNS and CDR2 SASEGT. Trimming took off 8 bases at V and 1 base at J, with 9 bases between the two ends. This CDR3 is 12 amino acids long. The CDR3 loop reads CASWATSYEQYF. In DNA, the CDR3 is TGTGCCAGCTGGGCCACATCCTACGAGCAGTACTTC.

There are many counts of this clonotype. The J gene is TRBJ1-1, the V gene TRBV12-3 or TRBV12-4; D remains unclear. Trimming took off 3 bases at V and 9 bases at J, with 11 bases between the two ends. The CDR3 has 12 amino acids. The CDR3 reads CASSLVGFQAFF. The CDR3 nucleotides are TGTGCCAGCAGTTTGGTCGGGTTTCAAGCTTTCTTT.

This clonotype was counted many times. The CDR3 DNA reads as TGTGCCAGCAGAACACTCGGAGGAGGGACTGAAGCTTTCTTT. Translated: CASRTLGGGTEAFF. V and J are TRBV6-1 and TRBJ1-1, with D uncertain. Germline CDR1 reads MNHNS; CDR2 reads SASEGT. Trimming stripped 6 bases from V and 5 bases from J, with 16 bases between. The length of the CDR3 is 14 residues.

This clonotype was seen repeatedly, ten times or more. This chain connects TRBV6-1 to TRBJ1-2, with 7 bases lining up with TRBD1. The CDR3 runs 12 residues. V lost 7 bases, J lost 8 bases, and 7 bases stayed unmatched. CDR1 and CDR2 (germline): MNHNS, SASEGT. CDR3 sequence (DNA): TGTGCCAGCACAGGGGGTGGCGAAGGCTACACCTTC. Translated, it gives CASTGGGEGYTF.

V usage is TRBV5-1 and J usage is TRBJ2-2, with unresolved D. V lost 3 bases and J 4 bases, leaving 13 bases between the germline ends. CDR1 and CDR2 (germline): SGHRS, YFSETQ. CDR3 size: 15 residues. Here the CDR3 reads CASSSDKWGTGELFF. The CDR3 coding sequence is TGCGCCAGCAGCTCTGACAAGTGGGGCACCGGGGAGCTGTTTTTT.

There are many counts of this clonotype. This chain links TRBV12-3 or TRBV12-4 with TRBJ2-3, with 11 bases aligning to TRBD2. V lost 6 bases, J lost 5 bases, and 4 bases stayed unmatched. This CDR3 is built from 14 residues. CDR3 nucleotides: TGTGCCAGCAGAGATCTAGCGGGGGGAGATACGCAGTATTTT. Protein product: CASRDLAGGDTQYF.

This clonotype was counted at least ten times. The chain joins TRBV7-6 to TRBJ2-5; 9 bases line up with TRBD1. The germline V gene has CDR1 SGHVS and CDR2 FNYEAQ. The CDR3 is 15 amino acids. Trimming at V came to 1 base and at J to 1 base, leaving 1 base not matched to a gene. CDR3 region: CASSLEQGAQETQYF. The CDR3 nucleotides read TGTGCCAGCAGCTTAGAACAGGGGGCCCAAGAGACCCAGTACTTC.

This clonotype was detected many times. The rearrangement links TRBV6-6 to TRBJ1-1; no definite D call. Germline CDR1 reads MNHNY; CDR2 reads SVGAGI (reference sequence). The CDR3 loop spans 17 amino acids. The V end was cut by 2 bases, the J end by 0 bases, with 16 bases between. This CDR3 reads CASSYNDISRMNTEAFF. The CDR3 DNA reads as TGTGCCAGCAGTTACAACGACATCAGCCGCATGAACACTGAAGCTTTCTTT.

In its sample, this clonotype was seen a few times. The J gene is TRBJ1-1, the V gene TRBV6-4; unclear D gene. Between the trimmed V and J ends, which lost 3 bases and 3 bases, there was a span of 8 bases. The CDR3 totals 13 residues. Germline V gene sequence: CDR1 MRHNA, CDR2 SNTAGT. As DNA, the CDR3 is TGTGCCAGCAGTGAAGACACTTACACTGAAGCTTTCTTT. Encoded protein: CASSEDTYTEAFF.

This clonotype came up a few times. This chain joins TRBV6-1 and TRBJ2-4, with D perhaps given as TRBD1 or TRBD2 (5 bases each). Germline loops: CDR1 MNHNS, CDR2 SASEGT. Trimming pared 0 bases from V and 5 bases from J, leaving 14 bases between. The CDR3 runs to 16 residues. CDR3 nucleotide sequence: TGTGCCAGCAGTGAAGCGCCTGGGGGAAGGGAAAACATTCAGTACTTC. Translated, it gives CASSEAPGGRENIQYF.

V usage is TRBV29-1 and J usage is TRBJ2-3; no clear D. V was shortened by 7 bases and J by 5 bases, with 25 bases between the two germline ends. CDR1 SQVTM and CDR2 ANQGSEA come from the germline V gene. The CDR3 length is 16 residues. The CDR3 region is CSATDQGGRVEDTQYF. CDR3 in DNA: TGCAGCGCCACCGATCAAGGTGGCCGAGTGGAAGATACGCAGTATTTT.